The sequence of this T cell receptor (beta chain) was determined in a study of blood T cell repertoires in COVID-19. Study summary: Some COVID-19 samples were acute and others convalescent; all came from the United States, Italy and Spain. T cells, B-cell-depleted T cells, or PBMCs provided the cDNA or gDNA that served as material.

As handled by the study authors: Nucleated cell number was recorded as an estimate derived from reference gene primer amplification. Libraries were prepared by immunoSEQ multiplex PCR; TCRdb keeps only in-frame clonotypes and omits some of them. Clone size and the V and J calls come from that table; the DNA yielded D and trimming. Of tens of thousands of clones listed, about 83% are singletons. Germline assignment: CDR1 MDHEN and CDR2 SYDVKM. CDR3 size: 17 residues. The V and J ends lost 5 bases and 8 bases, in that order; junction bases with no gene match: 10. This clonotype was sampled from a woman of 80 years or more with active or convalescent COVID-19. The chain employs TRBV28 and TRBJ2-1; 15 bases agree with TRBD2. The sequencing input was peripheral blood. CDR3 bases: TGTGCCAGCAGTGGGACTAGCGGGAGGCCTCGGGCGGATGAGCAGTTCTTC. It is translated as CASSGTSGRPRADEQFF. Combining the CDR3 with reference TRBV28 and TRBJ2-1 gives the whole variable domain DVKVTQSSRYLVKRTGEKVFLECVQDMDHENMFWYRQDPGLGLRLIYFSYDVKMKEKGDIPEGYSVSREKKERFSLILESASTNQTSMYLCASSGTSGRPRADEQFFGPGTRLTVL.